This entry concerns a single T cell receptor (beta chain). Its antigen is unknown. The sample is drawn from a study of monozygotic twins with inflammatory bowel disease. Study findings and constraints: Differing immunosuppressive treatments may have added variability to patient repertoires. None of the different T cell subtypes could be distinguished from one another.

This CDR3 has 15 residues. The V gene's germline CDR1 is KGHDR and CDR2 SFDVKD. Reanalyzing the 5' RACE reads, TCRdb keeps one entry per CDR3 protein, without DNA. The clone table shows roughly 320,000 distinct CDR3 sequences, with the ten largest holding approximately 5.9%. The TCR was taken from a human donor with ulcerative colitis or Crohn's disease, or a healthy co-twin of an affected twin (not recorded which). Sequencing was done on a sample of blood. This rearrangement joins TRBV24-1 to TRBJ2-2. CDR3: CATRPAIGDTGELFF.